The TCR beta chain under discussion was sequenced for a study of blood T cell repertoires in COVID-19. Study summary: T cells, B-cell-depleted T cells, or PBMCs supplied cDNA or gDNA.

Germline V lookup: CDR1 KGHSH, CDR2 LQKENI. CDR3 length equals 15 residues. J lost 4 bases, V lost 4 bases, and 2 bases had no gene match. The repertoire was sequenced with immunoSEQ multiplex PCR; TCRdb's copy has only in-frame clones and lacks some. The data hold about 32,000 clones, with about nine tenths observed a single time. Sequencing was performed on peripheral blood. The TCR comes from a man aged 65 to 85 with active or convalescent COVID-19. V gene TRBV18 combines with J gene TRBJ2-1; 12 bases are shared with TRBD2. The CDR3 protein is CASSQGTSGYNEQFF. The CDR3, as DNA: TGTGCCAGCTCACAAGGGACTAGCGGGTACAATGAGCAGTTCTTC.